The rows below give T cell receptor beta chains drawn from one sample of a study of blood T cell repertoires in COVID-19. The protocol was immunoSEQ multiplex PCR, while the TCRdb copy is restricted to in-frame clones and leaves out a portion. The sample gives approximately 240,000 clones, 84% of which show up once; 3% to 3.5% is in the top ten. The sequencing input was peripheral blood. The receptor source for this set is a woman aged 25 to 39 who had recovered from COVID-19. Each CDR3 is given with its conserved first and last residue. The D gene is left open where the match is weak. The listing skips clone size in some rows; elsewhere it reads once, few, many or a size class.

abundance: -
v_gene: TRBV10-3
d_gene: TRBD2
j_gene: TRBJ2-5
CDR3nt: TGTGCCATCAGTAAGGGACTAGCGGGAGGTGAGACCCAGTACTTC
CDR3aa: CAISKGLAGGETQYF

abundance: -
v_gene: TRBV21-1
d_gene: -
j_gene: TRBJ2-7
CDR3nt: TGTGCCAGCAGACGACAGGGGTGGTACGAGCAGTACTTC
CDR3aa: CASRRQGWYEQYF

abundance: -
v_gene: TRBV6-1
d_gene: TRBD1
j_gene: TRBJ1-5
CDR3nt: TGTGCCAGCAGTGAACAGGGGGAGGGCAATCAGCCCCAGCATTTT
CDR3aa: CASSEQGEGNQPQHF

abundance: -
v_gene: TRBV27
d_gene: -
j_gene: TRBJ1-4
CDR3nt: TGTGCCAGCAGTTTTAGTACTGTTAATGAAAAACTGTTTTTT
CDR3aa: CASSFSTVNEKLFF

abundance: -
v_gene: TRBV7-9
d_gene: -
j_gene: TRBJ2-7
CDR3nt: TGTGCCAGCAGCTTATCCGCAGCCTACGAGCAGTACTTC
CDR3aa: CASSLSAAYEQYF

abundance: -
v_gene: TRBV6-5
d_gene: TRBD2
j_gene: TRBJ2-5
CDR3nt: TGTGCCAGCAGTCCAGGACTAGCGGCTAGTGGGACCCAGTACTTC
CDR3aa: CASSPGLAASGTQYF

abundance: -
v_gene: TRBV10-3
d_gene: TRBD1
j_gene: TRBJ1-1
CDR3nt: TGTGCCATCAGTGATCGGGACAGGGCCGTCCCTGAAGCTTTCTTT
CDR3aa: CAISDRDRAVPEAFF

abundance: once
v_gene: TRBV5-4
d_gene: TRBD1
j_gene: TRBJ2-3
CDR3nt: TGTGCCAGCCAACCCGACAGGGGGCGGGCAGATACGCAGTATTTT
CDR3aa: CASQPDRGRADTQYF

abundance: -
v_gene: TRBV9
d_gene: -
j_gene: TRBJ1-2
CDR3nt: TGTGCCAGCAGCCCCCTCCCGGGAGGCTACACCTTC
CDR3aa: CASSPLPGGYTF

abundance: few
v_gene: TRBV5-4
d_gene: TRBD2
j_gene: TRBJ2-7
CDR3nt: TGTGCCAGCAGCTCCCTTAGTCACGGGGGGGGCCACGAGCAGTACTTC
CDR3aa: CASSSLSHGGGHEQYF

abundance: -
v_gene: TRBV6-5
d_gene: TRBD1
j_gene: TRBJ1-2
CDR3nt: TGTGCCAGCAGTTACTCTGGGACAGAAATCTATGGCTACACCTTC
CDR3aa: CASSYSGTEIYGYTF

abundance: -
v_gene: TRBV27
d_gene: -
j_gene: TRBJ1-1
CDR3nt: TGTGCCAGCAGTTCCGCCGGGAGGGGCCCTGAAGCTTTCTTT
CDR3aa: CASSSAGRGPEAFF

abundance: -
v_gene: TRBV5-4
d_gene: TRBD1
j_gene: TRBJ2-6
CDR3nt: TGTGCCAGCAGCTTGGGACAGGGGACTCTCTCTGGGGCCAACGTCCTGACTTTC
CDR3aa: CASSLGQGTLSGANVLTF

abundance: -
v_gene: TRBV7-2
d_gene: TRBD2
j_gene: TRBJ2-3
CDR3nt: TGTGCCAGCAGTTATGCCGGGACTAGCGGGCACACAGATACGCAGTATTTT
CDR3aa: CASSYAGTSGHTDTQYF

abundance: -
v_gene: TRBV5-1
d_gene: TRBD1
j_gene: TRBJ2-2
CDR3nt: TGCGCCACCGCGACAGGGTTTGACACCGGGGAGCTGTTTTTT
CDR3aa: CATATGFDTGELFF

abundance: -
v_gene: TRBV11-2
d_gene: -
j_gene: TRBJ1-5
CDR3nt: TGTGCCAGCAGCCGTGGACAGAAACACAATCAGCCCCAGCATTTT
CDR3aa: CASSRGQKHNQPQHF

abundance: -
v_gene: TRBV5-1
d_gene: TRBD1
j_gene: TRBJ2-1
CDR3nt: TGCGCCAGCAGCTTGACAGGGGAAACCTACAATGAGCAGTTCTTC
CDR3aa: CASSLTGETYNEQFF

abundance: -
v_gene: TRBV19
d_gene: TRBD2
j_gene: TRBJ2-7
CDR3nt: TGTGCCAGTAGCCGATTTCCGATAGCGGGAGGGTACGAGCAGTACTTC
CDR3aa: CASSRFPIAGGYEQYF

abundance: -
v_gene: TRBV5-1
d_gene: TRBD1
j_gene: TRBJ1-5
CDR3nt: TGCGCCAGCAGCACAGCAGGGGGCCCTAATAGCAATCAGCCCCAGCATTTT
CDR3aa: CASSTAGGPNSNQPQHF

abundance: once
v_gene: TRBV7-3
d_gene: -
j_gene: TRBJ2-3
CDR3nt: TGTGCCAGCAGCTCAATACAGGCAGATACGCAGTATTTT
CDR3aa: CASSSIQADTQYF

abundance: -
v_gene: TRBV11-3
d_gene: TRBD2
j_gene: TRBJ2-2
CDR3nt: TGTGCCAGCAGCAAGACTAGCGGGAGCCCCGGGGAGCTGTTTTTT
CDR3aa: CASSKTSGSPGELFF

abundance: -
v_gene: TRBV21-1
d_gene: -
j_gene: TRBJ2-7
CDR3nt: TGTGCCAGCAGCGCCACCGGGACAGGGGGTGACGAGCAGTACTTC
CDR3aa: CASSATGTGGDEQYF

abundance: -
v_gene: TRBV9
d_gene: TRBD1
j_gene: TRBJ2-5
CDR3nt: TGTGCCAGCAGCGTACTTCCGGGACAGGGGGCTGGTGGGACCCAGTACTTC
CDR3aa: CASSVLPGQGAGGTQYF

abundance: -
v_gene: TRBV9
d_gene: -
j_gene: TRBJ1-1
CDR3nt: TGTGCCAGCAGCAGGGGCGCGAACACTGAAGCTTTCTTT
CDR3aa: CASSRGANTEAFF

abundance: -
v_gene: TRBV28
d_gene: TRBD1
j_gene: TRBJ1-4
CDR3nt: TGTGCCAGCAGTTCCCTGAGGACAGGCTCCCTCACAGGTAATGAAAAACTGTTTTTT
CDR3aa: CASSSLRTGSLTGNEKLFF

abundance: -
v_gene: TRBV28
d_gene: TRBD2
j_gene: TRBJ2-1
CDR3nt: TGTGCCAGCCTTACTAGCGGGAGGGCCCGAAATGAGCAGTTCTTC
CDR3aa: CASLTSGRARNEQFF

abundance: -
v_gene: TRBV27
d_gene: TRBD2
j_gene: TRBJ2-5
CDR3nt: TGTGCCAGCAGTTTCCTTCGGACTAGCGGGAGTTCGGAGACCCAGTACTTC
CDR3aa: CASSFLRTSGSSETQYF

abundance: -
v_gene: TRBV27
d_gene: TRBD2
j_gene: TRBJ2-7
CDR3nt: TGTGCCAGCAGTTCCCTAGCGGGAGCAATCCACGAGCAGTACTTC
CDR3aa: CASSSLAGAIHEQYF

abundance: -
v_gene: TRBV28
d_gene: -
j_gene: TRBJ2-3
CDR3nt: TGTGCCAGCAGTTTAAGCGGCCCCGGCACAGATACGCAGTATTTT
CDR3aa: CASSLSGPGTDTQYF

abundance: -
v_gene: TRBV19
d_gene: TRBD1
j_gene: TRBJ2-1
CDR3nt: TGTGCCAGTGGATGGGACAGCTCCTACAATGAGCAGTTCTTC
CDR3aa: CASGWDSSYNEQFF

abundance: -
v_gene: TRBV28
d_gene: TRBD2
j_gene: TRBJ2-7
CDR3nt: TGTGCCAGCAGTTTAAGGGGACTAGCGGGAGGTTCCTCCTACGAGCAGTACTTC
CDR3aa: CASSLRGLAGGSSYEQYF

abundance: -
v_gene: TRBV30
d_gene: -
j_gene: TRBJ1-1
CDR3nt: TGTGCCTGGAGGACGAAGCAGGGGAACACTGAAGCTTTCTTT
CDR3aa: CAWRTKQGNTEAFF

abundance: -
v_gene: TRBV4-1
d_gene: -
j_gene: TRBJ2-3
CDR3nt: TGCGCCAGCAGCCCCTCTGTCGGGGATACGCAGTATTTT
CDR3aa: CASSPSVGDTQYF

abundance: once
v_gene: TRBV7-8
d_gene: TRBD1
j_gene: TRBJ1-2
CDR3nt: TGTGCCAGCAGCTTAGCAGACAGGGGAAAATCCCGGGGCTACACCTTC
CDR3aa: CASSLADRGKSRGYTF

abundance: -
v_gene: TRBV4-1
d_gene: TRBD1
j_gene: TRBJ2-1
CDR3nt: TGCGCCAGCAGCCAAAAAGGTGCGACAGGGGTCATCAAAGATGAGCAGTTCTTC
CDR3aa: CASSQKGATGVIKDEQFF

abundance: once
v_gene: TRBV5-8
d_gene: TRBD1
j_gene: TRBJ2-7
CDR3nt: TGTGCCAGCAGCTACCGTTACTCGGGACAGGGAGCCTACGAGCAGTACTTC
CDR3aa: CASSYRYSGQGAYEQYF

abundance: -
v_gene: TRBV3-1/TRBV3-2
d_gene: TRBD1
j_gene: TRBJ1-2
CDR3nt: TGTGCCAGCAGCCGTAGTGGACAGGGCTATGGCTACACCTTC
CDR3aa: CASSRSGQGYGYTF

abundance: -
v_gene: TRBV5-6
d_gene: -
j_gene: TRBJ1-2
CDR3nt: TGTGCCAGCAGCTTGGTATCGCCCGCCTCCGAGTATGGCTACACCTTC
CDR3aa: CASSLVSPASEYGYTF

abundance: -
v_gene: TRBV7-9
d_gene: -
j_gene: TRBJ2-7
CDR3nt: TGTGCCAGCACCGCAGGGTTAAGCCCCTACGAGCAGTACTTC
CDR3aa: CASTAGLSPYEQYF

abundance: -
v_gene: TRBV18
d_gene: -
j_gene: TRBJ1-5
CDR3nt: TGTGCCAGCTCACCAAGGGAGGGCAATCAGCCCCAGCATTTT
CDR3aa: CASSPREGNQPQHF

abundance: -
v_gene: TRBV7-9
d_gene: -
j_gene: TRBJ2-1
CDR3nt: TGTGCCAGCAGCCTCGGAGGGGGACAGTCTCGGGGAAATGAGCAGTTCTTC
CDR3aa: CASSLGGGQSRGNEQFF

abundance: -
v_gene: TRBV10-3
d_gene: TRBD1
j_gene: TRBJ2-7
CDR3nt: TGTGCCATCGCACCGGGACAGGGGGCAACCTACGAGCAGTACTTC
CDR3aa: CAIAPGQGATYEQYF

abundance: few
v_gene: TRBV5-6
d_gene: -
j_gene: TRBJ2-2
CDR3nt: TGTGCCAGCAGCAAATTACACACGAACACCGGGGAGCTGTTTTTT
CDR3aa: CASSKLHTNTGELFF

abundance: -
v_gene: TRBV28
d_gene: -
j_gene: TRBJ2-7
CDR3nt: TGTGCCAGCAGTTTAGGCAGGGGAGAAGAGCAGTACTTC
CDR3aa: CASSLGRGEEQYF

abundance: once
v_gene: TRBV6-1
d_gene: TRBD1
j_gene: TRBJ2-6
CDR3nt: TGTGCCAGCAGTGAAGGACAGGGTGGGGCCAACGTCCTGACTTTC
CDR3aa: CASSEGQGGANVLTF

abundance: -
v_gene: TRBV5-1
d_gene: -
j_gene: TRBJ2-7
CDR3nt: TGCGCCAGCAGCTTGCCCCACAGTTACGAGCAGTACTTC
CDR3aa: CASSLPHSYEQYF

abundance: -
v_gene: TRBV28
d_gene: -
j_gene: TRBJ2-1
CDR3nt: TGTGCCAGCAGTTTCGTTCTGTCCGGGTCCTACAATGAGCAGTTCTTC
CDR3aa: CASSFVLSGSYNEQFF

abundance: once
v_gene: TRBV28
d_gene: TRBD1
j_gene: TRBJ1-1
CDR3nt: TGTGCCAGCAGTTCGGCACAGGGGGGTGAAGCTTTCTTT
CDR3aa: CASSSAQGGEAFF

abundance: -
v_gene: TRBV24-1
d_gene: TRBD2
j_gene: TRBJ2-7
CDR3nt: TGTGCCAGTTCTAGCGGGAACTCCTACGAGCAGTACTTC
CDR3aa: CASSSGNSYEQYF

abundance: -
v_gene: TRBV4-2
d_gene: -
j_gene: TRBJ2-7
CDR3nt: TGTGCCAGCAGCCAAGGAGGGCTCCTAAACGAGCAGTACTTC
CDR3aa: CASSQGGLLNEQYF

abundance: -
v_gene: TRBV29-1
d_gene: TRBD2
j_gene: TRBJ2-7
CDR3nt: TGCAGCGTTGTCGGGAGGACCTTAGAGCAGTACTTC
CDR3aa: CSVVGRTLEQYF

abundance: -
v_gene: TRBV5-1
d_gene: -
j_gene: TRBJ1-4
CDR3nt: TGCGCCAGCAGCTTGCTGCCAGCAACTAATGAAAAACTGTTTTTT
CDR3aa: CASSLLPATNEKLFF

abundance: medium-sized
v_gene: TRBV9
d_gene: TRBD1
j_gene: TRBJ2-3
CDR3nt: TGTGCCAGCAGCCCAGGGGGCGAAGATACGCAGTATTTT
CDR3aa: CASSPGGEDTQYF

abundance: -
v_gene: TRBV30
d_gene: -
j_gene: TRBJ2-7
CDR3nt: TGTGCCTACCAGACAGGAAGCTCCTACGAGCAGTACTTC
CDR3aa: CAYQTGSSYEQYF

abundance: -
v_gene: TRBV5-1
d_gene: -
j_gene: TRBJ2-3
CDR3nt: TGCGCCAGCAGCTTGGAGGCGGGACTCACAGATACGCAGTATTTT
CDR3aa: CASSLEAGLTDTQYF

abundance: -
v_gene: TRBV19
d_gene: -
j_gene: TRBJ2-1
CDR3nt: TGTGCCAGTAGTATTACAGGGAGCTCCTACAATGAGCAGTTCTTC
CDR3aa: CASSITGSSYNEQFF

abundance: few
v_gene: TRBV2
d_gene: TRBD2
j_gene: TRBJ2-3
CDR3nt: TGTGCCAGCAGTGGGTTAGCGGGGGTCACAGATACGCAGTATTTT
CDR3aa: CASSGLAGVTDTQYF

abundance: -
v_gene: TRBV25-1
d_gene: -
j_gene: TRBJ2-7
CDR3nt: TGTGCCAGCAGGGGAGGATCCTACGAGCAGTACTTC
CDR3aa: CASRGGSYEQYF

abundance: -
v_gene: TRBV7-3
d_gene: TRBD2
j_gene: TRBJ2-2
CDR3nt: TGTGCCAGCAGCCGGCTGGCGGGAGATAGCACCGGGGAGCTGTTTTTT
CDR3aa: CASSRLAGDSTGELFF